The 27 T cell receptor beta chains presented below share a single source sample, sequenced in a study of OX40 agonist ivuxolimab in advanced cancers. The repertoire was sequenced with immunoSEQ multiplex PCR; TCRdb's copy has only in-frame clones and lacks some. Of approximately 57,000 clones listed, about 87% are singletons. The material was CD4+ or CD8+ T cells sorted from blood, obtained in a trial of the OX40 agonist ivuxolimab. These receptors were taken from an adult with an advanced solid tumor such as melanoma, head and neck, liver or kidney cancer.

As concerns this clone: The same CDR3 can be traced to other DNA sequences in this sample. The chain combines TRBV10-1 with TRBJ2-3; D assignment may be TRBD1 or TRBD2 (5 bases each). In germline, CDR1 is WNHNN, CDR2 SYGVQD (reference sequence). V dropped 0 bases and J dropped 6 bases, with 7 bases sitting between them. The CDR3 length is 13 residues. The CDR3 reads CASSESGTDTQYF. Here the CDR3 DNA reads TGCGCCAGCAGTGAGTCTGGGACCGATACGCAGTATTTT.

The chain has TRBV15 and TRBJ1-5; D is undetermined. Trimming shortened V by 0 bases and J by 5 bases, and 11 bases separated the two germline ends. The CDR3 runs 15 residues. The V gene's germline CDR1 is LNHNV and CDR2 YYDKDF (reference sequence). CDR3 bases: TGTGCCACCAGCAGAGATAGGGCGGGGTATCAGCCCCAGCATTTT. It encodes CATSRDRAGYQPQHF.

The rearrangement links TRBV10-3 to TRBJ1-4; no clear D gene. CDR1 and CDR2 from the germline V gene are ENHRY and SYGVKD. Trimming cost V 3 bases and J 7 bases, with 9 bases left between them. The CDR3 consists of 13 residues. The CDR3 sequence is CAISEAGGEKLFF. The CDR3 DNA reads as TGTGCCATCAGTGAAGCAGGTGGTGAAAAACTGTTTTTT.

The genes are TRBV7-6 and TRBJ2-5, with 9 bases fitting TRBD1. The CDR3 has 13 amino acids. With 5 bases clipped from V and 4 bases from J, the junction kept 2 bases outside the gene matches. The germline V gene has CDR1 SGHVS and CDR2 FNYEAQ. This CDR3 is CASSGQGRETQYF. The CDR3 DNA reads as TGTGCCAGCAGCGGACAGGGGAGAGAGACCCAGTACTTC.

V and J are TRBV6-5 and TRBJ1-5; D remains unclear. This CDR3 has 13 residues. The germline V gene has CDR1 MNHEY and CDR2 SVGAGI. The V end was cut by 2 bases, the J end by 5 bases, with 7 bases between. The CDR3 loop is CASSYQQDQPQHF. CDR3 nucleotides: TGTGCCAGCAGTTACCAGCAAGATCAGCCCCAGCATTTT.

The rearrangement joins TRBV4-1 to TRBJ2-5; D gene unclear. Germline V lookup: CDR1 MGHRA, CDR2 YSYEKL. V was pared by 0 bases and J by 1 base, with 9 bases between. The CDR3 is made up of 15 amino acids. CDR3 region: CASSQEWAFQETQYF. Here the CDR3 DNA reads TGCGCCAGCAGCCAAGAGTGGGCCTTCCAAGAGACCCAGTACTTC.

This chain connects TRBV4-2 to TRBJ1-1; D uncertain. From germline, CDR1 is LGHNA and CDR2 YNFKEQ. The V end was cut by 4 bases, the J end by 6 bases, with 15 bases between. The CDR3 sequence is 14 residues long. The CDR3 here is CASSPGPHEAEAFF. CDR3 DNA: TGTGCCAGCAGCCCGGGTCCCCACGAGGCTGAAGCTTTCTTT.

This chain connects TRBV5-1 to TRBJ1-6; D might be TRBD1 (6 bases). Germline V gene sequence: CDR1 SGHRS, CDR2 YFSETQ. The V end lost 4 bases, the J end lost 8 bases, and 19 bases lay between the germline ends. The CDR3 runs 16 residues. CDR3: CASSPDVVAGDSPLHF. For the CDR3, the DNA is TGCGCCAGCAGCCCGGACGTCGTTGCAGGGGATTCACCCCTCCACTTT.

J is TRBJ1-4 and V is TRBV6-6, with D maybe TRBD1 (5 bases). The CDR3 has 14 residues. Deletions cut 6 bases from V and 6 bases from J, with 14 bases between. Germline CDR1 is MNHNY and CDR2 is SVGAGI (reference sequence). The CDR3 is CASRGVLGDEKLFF. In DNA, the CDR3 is TGTGCCAGCAGGGGGGTTCTCGGGGATGAAAAACTGTTTTTT.

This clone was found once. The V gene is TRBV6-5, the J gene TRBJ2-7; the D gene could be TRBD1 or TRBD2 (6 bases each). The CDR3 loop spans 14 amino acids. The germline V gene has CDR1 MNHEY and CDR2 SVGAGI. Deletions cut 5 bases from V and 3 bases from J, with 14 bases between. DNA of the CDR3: TGTGCCAGCAGTCCGATCAGGGGAGGCTACGAGCAGTACTTC. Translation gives CASSPIRGGYEQYF.

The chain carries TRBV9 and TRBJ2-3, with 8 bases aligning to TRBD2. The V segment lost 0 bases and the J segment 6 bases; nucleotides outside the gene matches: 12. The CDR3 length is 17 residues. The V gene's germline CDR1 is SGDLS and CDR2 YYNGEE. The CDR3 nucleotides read TGTGCCAGCAGCGTAGTCGGCCAGCGGGAGAAGATGGATACGCAGTATTTT. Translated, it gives CASSVVGQREKMDTQYF.

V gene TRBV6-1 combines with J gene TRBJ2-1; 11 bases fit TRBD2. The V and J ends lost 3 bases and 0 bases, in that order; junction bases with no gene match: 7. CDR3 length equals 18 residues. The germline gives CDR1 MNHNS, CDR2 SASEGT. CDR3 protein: CASSEIQGLADSYNEQFF. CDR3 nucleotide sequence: TGTGCCAGCAGTGAGATACAGGGACTAGCGGACTCCTACAATGAGCAGTTCTTC.

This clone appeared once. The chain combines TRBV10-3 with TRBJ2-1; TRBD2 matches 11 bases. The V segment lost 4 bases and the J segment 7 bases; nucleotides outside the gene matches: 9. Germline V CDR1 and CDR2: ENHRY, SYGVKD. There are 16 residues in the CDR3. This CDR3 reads CAISASSGRSWNEQFF. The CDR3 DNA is TGTGCCATCAGTGCGTCTAGCGGGAGGTCGTGGAATGAGCAGTTCTTC.

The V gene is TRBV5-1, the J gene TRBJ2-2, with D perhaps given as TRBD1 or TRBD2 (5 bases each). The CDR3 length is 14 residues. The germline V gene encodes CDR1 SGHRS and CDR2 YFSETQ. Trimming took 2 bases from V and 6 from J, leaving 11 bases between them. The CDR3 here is CASSFRELPGELFF. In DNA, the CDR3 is TGCGCCAGCAGCTTCAGGGAGTTGCCCGGGGAGCTGTTTTTT. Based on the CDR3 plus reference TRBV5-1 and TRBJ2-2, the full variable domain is KAGVTQTPRYLIKTRGQQVTLSCSPISGHRSVSWYQQTPGQGLQFLFEYFSETQRNKGNFPGRFSGRQFSNSRSEMNVSTLELGDSALYLCASSFRELPGELFFGEGSRLTVL.

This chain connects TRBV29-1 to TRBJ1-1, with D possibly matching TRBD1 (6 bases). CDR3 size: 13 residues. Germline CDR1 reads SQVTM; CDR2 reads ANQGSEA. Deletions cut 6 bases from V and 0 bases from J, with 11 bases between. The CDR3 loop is CSVAQGLNTEAFF. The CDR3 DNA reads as TGCAGCGTAGCACAGGGCTTGAACACTGAAGCTTTCTTT.

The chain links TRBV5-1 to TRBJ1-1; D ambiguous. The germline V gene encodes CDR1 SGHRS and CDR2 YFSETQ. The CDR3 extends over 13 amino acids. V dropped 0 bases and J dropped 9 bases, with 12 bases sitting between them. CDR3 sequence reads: CASSLVLGNKAFF. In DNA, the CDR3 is TGCGCCAGCAGCTTGGTGTTAGGGAACAAAGCTTTCTTT. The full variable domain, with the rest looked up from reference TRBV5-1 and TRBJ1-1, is KAGVTQTPRYLIKTRGQQVTLSCSPISGHRSVSWYQQTPGQGLQFLFEYFSETQRNKGNFPGRFSGRQFSNSRSEMNVSTLELGDSALYLCASSLVLGNKAFFGQGTRLTVV.

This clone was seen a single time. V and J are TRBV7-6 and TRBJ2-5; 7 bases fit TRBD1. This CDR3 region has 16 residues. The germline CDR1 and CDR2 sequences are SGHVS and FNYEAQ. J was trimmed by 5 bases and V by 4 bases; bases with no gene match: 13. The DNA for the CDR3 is TGTGCCAGCAGCTCTCAAGCGGACAGGTTGTGGGAGACCCAGTACTTC. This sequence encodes CASSSQADRLWETQYF.

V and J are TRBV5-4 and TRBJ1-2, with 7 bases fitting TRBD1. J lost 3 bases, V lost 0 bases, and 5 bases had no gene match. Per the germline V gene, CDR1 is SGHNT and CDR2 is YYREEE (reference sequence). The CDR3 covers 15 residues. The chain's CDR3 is CASSLGGTDDYGYTF. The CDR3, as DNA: TGTGCCAGCAGCTTGGGAGGGACAGACGACTATGGCTACACCTTC.

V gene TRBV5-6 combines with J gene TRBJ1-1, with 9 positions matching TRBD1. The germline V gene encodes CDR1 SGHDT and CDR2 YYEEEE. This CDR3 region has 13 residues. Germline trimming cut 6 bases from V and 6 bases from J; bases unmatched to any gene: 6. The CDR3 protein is CASTSTGGAEAFF. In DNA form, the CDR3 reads TGTGCCAGCACCTCAACAGGGGGCGCTGAAGCTTTCTTT.

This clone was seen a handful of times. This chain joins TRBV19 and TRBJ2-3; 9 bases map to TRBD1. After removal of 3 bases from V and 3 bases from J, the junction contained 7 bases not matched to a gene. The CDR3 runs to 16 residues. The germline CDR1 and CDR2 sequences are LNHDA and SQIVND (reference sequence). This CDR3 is CASSIGTGPRTDTQYF. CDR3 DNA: TGTGCCAGTAGTATCGGGACAGGGCCACGAACAGATACGCAGTATTTT.

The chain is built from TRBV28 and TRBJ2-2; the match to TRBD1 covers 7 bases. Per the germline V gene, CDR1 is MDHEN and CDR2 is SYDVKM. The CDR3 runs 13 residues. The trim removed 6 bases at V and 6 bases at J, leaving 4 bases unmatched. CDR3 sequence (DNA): TGTGCCAGCAGCCAGGGGGATTCCGGGGAGCTGTTTTTT. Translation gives CASSQGDSGELFF.

Written as DNA, the CDR3 is TGTGCCAGCAGTTTGAGCTCCTACGAGCAGTACTTC. Its protein is CASSLSSYEQYF. The V gene is TRBV6-6, the J gene TRBJ2-7; D is unresolved. The CDR3 sequence is 12 residues long. V was shortened by 4 bases and J by 0 bases, with 4 bases between the two germline ends. Germline V gene data show CDR1 as MNHNY and CDR2 as SVGAGI (reference sequence).

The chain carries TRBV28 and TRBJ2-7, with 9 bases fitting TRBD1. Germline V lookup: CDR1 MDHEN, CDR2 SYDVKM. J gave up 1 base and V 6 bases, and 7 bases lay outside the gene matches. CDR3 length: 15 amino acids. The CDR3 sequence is CASSSPGTGSYEQYF. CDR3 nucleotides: TGTGCCAGCAGCTCTCCCGGGACAGGGTCCTACGAGCAGTACTTC.

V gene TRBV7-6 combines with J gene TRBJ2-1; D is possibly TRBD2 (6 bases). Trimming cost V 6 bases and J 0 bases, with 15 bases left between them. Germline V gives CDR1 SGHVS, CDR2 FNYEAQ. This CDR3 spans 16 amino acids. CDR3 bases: TGTGCCAGCAGTCCCCGGGGCGGGATCTCCTACAATGAGCAGTTCTTC. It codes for CASSPRGGISYNEQFF. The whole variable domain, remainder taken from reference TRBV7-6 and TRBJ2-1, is GAGVSQSPRYKVTKRGQDVALRCDPISGHVSLYWYRQALGQGPEFLTYFNYEAQQDKSGLPNDRFSAERPEGSISTLTIQRTEQRDSAMYRCASSPRGGISYNEQFFGPGTRLTVL.

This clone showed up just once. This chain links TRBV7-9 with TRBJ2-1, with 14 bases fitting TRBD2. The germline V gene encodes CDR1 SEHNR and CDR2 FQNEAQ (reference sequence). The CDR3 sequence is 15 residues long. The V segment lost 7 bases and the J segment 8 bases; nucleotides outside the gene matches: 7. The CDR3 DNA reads TGTGCCAGCACCCTGGGACTAGCGGGAGTGGATGAGCAGTTCTTC. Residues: CASTLGLAGVDEQFF.

Here the CDR3 reads CASSLAGTASTTNEKLFF. Written as DNA, the CDR3 is TGTGCCAGCAGCTTGGCCGGGACAGCATCAACAACTAATGAAAAACTGTTTTTT. The chain joins TRBV5-5 to TRBJ1-4; 7 bases match TRBD1. V shed 0 bases, J shed 0 bases, and the junction held 8 bases outside the gene matches. The CDR3 extends over 18 amino acids. Germline V gene lookup returns CDR1 SGHKS and CDR2 YYEKEE (reference sequence).

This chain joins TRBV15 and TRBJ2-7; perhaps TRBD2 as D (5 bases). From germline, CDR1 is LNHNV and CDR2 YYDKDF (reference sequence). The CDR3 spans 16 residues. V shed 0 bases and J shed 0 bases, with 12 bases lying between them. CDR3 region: CATSRDPAEFSYEQYF. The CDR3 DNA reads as TGTGCCACCAGCAGAGATCCAGCGGAATTCTCCTACGAGCAGTACTTC.